This note documents a single T cell receptor beta chain sequence. This sample was taken from a study of blood T cell repertoires in COVID-19. Looking at the study overall: PBMCs, B-cell-depleted T cells, or T cells were the source of the cDNA or gDNA that made up the material.

Germline V gene data show CDR1 as MDHEN and CDR2 as SYDVKM. The CDR3 spans 15 residues. V was clipped by 2 bases and J by 5 bases; unmatched bases: 5. Participants, 18 to 89 years old, spanned about two dozen US areas. TCRdb's copy holds only in-frame clones and misses some; the assay was immunoSEQ multiplex PCR. The sample carries about 260,000 clones, around 90% recorded once. The specimen was PBMCs or T cells enriched from blood (not recorded which). The rearrangement uses TRBV28 and TRBJ2-2; 7 bases line up with TRBD1. This TCR was recovered from a woman aged 25 to 39 with acute COVID-19. In DNA form, the CDR3 reads TGTGCCAGCAGTTTAGGTAGGGGGCGGACCGGGGAGCTGTTTTTT. This translates into CASSLGRGRTGELFF.